Listed here are 24 T cell receptor beta chains from one sample, sequenced in a study of regulatory T cells in long-lasting Graves disease. Investigators prepared the TCR beta libraries by applying iRepertoire HTBI primers and Arm-PCR of CDR3 regions. TCRdb recomputed calls from the multiplex PCR reads with MiXCR, one row per CDR3 protein. Of 400,000 to 500,000 distinct CDR3 sequences listed, roughly 17% are singletons. Time point given: newly diagnosed GD, antithyroid drugs for less than 3 months. The TCR library was prepared using RNA isolated from PBMCs. The sample was also linked to a second study, of T cells in Graves' hyperthyroidism and ophthalmopathy.

The sample consisted of peripheral blood mononuclear cells (PBMCs), taken at new diagnosis, from a patient treated with antithyroid drugs. These receptors came from a woman under 30 with Graves disease.

J is TRBJ1-2 and V is TRBV5-1; 7 nucleotides agree with TRBD1. Germline CDR1 reads SGHRS; CDR2 reads YFSETQ. The junction had 7 bases not matched to a gene; V was cut back by 5 bases and J by 6 bases. The CDR3 runs to 13 residues. This CDR3 is CASRPGGQNGYTF. The CDR3 DNA follows: TGCGCCAGCAGGCCCGGGGGACAGAATGGCTACACCTTC.

This clonotype was counted at least ten times. V gene TRBV20-1 combines with J gene TRBJ2-7, with TRBD2 as a possible D gene (5 bases). CDR1 is DFQATT and CDR2 is SNEGSKA in the germline V gene (reference sequence). V shed 6 bases and J shed 4 bases, with 16 bases lying between them. The CDR3 loop spans 13 amino acids. CDR3 loop: CSAPSDGEYEQYF. The CDR3 DNA sequence: TGCAGTGCACCCTCGGACGGGGAGTACGAGCAGTACTTC.

Remarks on this clonotype: It may be a read error: a sequence one base away is much more abundant. V gene TRBV3-1 combines with J gene TRBJ2-7; weak D call: TRBD2 (5 bases). CDR1 LGHDT and CDR2 YNNKEL come from the germline V gene (reference sequence). This CDR3 has 14 amino acids. The germline V and J ends were trimmed by 3 bases and 5 bases, with 14 bases remaining between them. For the CDR3, the DNA is TGTGCCAGCAGCCAGGGCGGGTCTAGGAACGAGCAGTACTTC. Translated, it gives CASSQGGSRNEQYF.

This clonotype was counted many times. The rearrangement links TRBV18 to TRBJ2-7; maybe TRBD2 (5 bases). This CDR3 is 13 amino acids long. Germline CDR1 reads KGHSH; CDR2 reads LQKENI. V was cut by 1 base and J by 5 bases, with 9 bases left in between. The DNA of the CDR3 is TGTGCCAGCTCACCACTGTTCGGGGACGAGCAGTACTTC. Translation gives CASSPLFGDEQYF.

This clonotype has ten or more counts. The chain has TRBV28 and TRBJ2-7, with D perhaps assigned TRBD1 or TRBD2 (6 bases each). The CDR3 has 15 amino acids. V was shortened by 6 bases and J by 5 bases, with 20 bases between the two germline ends. CDR1 and CDR2 (germline): MDHEN, SYDVKM. The CDR3 loop reads CASSPMGGGIHEQYF. CDR3 DNA: TGTGCCAGCAGCCCAATGGGGGGCGGTATCCACGAGCAGTACTTC.

A single count supports this clonotype. This chain uses TRBV6-2 or TRBV6-3 with TRBJ2-1; D possibly corresponds to TRBD2 (9 bases). The V end lost 4 bases, the J end lost 3 bases, and 34 bases lay between the germline ends. Germline V CDR1 and CDR2: MNHEY, SVGEGT. CDR3 length equals 22 residues. CDR3 residues: CASSSIDRGKGSGRFGYNEQFF. The CDR3 DNA is TGTGCCAGCAGTTCCATCGACAGGGGTAAGGGTAGCGGGAGATTCGGCTACAATGAGCAGTTCTTC.

This clonotype was detected only a few times. This clone may be a read error of a much larger clone one base away. The rearrangement links TRBV2 to TRBJ2-7; D possibly corresponds to TRBD1 (5 bases). In germline, CDR1 is SNHLY, CDR2 FYNNEI. Trimming left V 10 bases short and J 9 bases short, with 22 bases between. This CDR3 region has 13 residues. The CDR3 loop reads CATAPLPGIRQYF. CDR3 DNA sequence: TGTGCCACAGCTCCCCTTCCAGGGATTCGGCAGTACTTC.

This clonotype has a count of ten or more. This rearrangement joins TRBV2 to TRBJ2-7; D gene ambiguous. CDR1 is SNHLY, CDR2 FYNNEI, per germline. Trimming removed 3 bases at V and 2 bases at J, with 8 bases between. The CDR3 covers 13 residues. CDR3 in DNA: TGTGCCAGCAGTGAGTACAGTCCCTACGAGCAGTACTTC. Residues: CASSEYSPYEQYF.

This clonotype has a handful of counts. A single base separates this from a much larger clone, so it may be a read error. V and J are TRBV20-1 and TRBJ2-7, with 8 bases lining up with TRBD2. The germline gives CDR1 DFQATT, CDR2 SNEGSKA (reference sequence). CDR3 size: 14 residues. CDR3 coding DNA: TGCAGTGCCAGTTTGCGGGAGGCTCCCTACGAGCAGGACTTC. Translated, it gives CSASLREAPYEQDF.

In this sample, this clonotype turned up many times. The rearrangement links TRBV4-1 to TRBJ2-2; D remains ambiguous. Germline V lookup: CDR1 MGHRA, CDR2 YSYEKL. V was clipped by 0 bases and J by 4 bases, with 9 bases between them. The CDR3 is 15 residues long. The CDR3 region is CASSQDVGFTGELFF. The CDR3 coding sequence is TGCGCCAGCAGCCAAGATGTGGGTTTCACCGGGGAGCTGTTTTTT.

This clonotype showed up many times. The chain joins TRBV12-3 or TRBV12-4 to TRBJ2-1, with TRBD2 identical over 10 bases. V lost 6 bases to trimming and J lost 8 bases; unmatched junction nucleotides: 19. This CDR3 contains 18 residues. CDR3 in amino acids: CASSAPQGRLAGVDEQFF. As DNA, the CDR3 is TGTGCCAGCAGCGCCCCTCAGGGGAGGCTAGCGGGAGTGGATGAGCAGTTCTTC.

In its sample, this clonotype was seen a few times. V usage is TRBV11-2 and J usage is TRBJ1-2; D is ambiguous. Looked up from germline, CDR1 is SGHAT and CDR2 is FQNNGV. CDR3 length equals 13 residues. V lost 5 bases and J 8 bases, leaving 15 bases between the germline ends. The chain's CDR3 is CASSRLINRGYTF. In DNA, the CDR3 is TGTGCCAGCAGCCGTTTGATAAATAGGGGCTACACCTTC.

Here the CDR3 reads CASSDPTSGHYEQYF. The CDR3 nucleotides read TGCGCCAGCAGTGACCCGACTAGCGGACACTACGAGCAGTACTTC. This rearrangement joins TRBV10-1 to TRBJ2-7; 9 bases are shared with TRBD2. The V segment lost 3 bases and the J segment 3 bases; nucleotides outside the gene matches: 6. This CDR3 comprises 15 residues. Germline V CDR1 and CDR2: WNHNN, SYGVQD (reference sequence).

This clonotype was recorded at least ten times. V gene TRBV6-9 combines with J gene TRBJ2-1; D is uncertain. The length of the CDR3 is 17 residues. Germline CDR1 reads MNHGY; CDR2 reads SVAAGI. The V end lost 3 bases, the J end lost 6 bases, and 21 bases lay between the germline ends. The CDR3, as DNA: TGTGCCAGCAGTTACTCTGGCGGAGTGGGCCCTTTCAATGAGCAGTTCTTC. Amino acids: CASSYSGGVGPFNEQFF.

This clonotype was counted many times. The rearrangement uses TRBV28 and TRBJ2-3; the D gene is possibly TRBD2 (7 bases). Per the germline V gene, CDR1 is MDHEN and CDR2 is SYDVKM. This CDR3 is 14 amino acids long. V dropped 8 bases and J dropped 4 bases, with 16 bases sitting between them. CDR3 region: CASQGRARPDTQYF. Here the CDR3 DNA reads TGTGCCAGCCAGGGGAGGGCACGTCCAGATACGCAGTATTTT.

This clonotype was found many times. V usage is TRBV3-1 and J usage is TRBJ2-7; tentatively, D is TRBD1 or TRBD2 (6 bases each). This CDR3 has 15 residues. Trimming cost V 3 bases and J 2 bases, with 14 bases left between them. Per the germline V gene, CDR1 is LGHDT and CDR2 is YNNKEL (reference sequence). CDR3 sequence (DNA): TGTGCCAGCAGCCAGAGGGGGACTGGAACCTACGAGCAGTACTTC. Translation: CASSQRGTGTYEQYF.

The chain uses TRBV19 and TRBJ2-1; D perhaps matches TRBD2 (6 bases). The V gene lost 8 bases and the J gene lost 0 bases, with 14 bases spanning the gap. The CDR3 extends over 15 amino acids. Germline assignment: CDR1 LNHDA and CDR2 SQIVND (reference sequence). The CDR3 loop reads CASVGKRVSYNEQFF. CDR3 sequence (DNA): TGTGCCAGTGTCGGGAAGCGGGTCTCCTACAATGAGCAGTTCTTC.

There are many counts of this clonotype. CDR3 sequence reads: CASSLSPGDTQYF. Written as DNA, the CDR3 is TGTGCCAGCAGCTTGTCCCCAGGGGATACGCAGTATTTT. V is TRBV5-5 and J is TRBJ2-3; TRBD1 is a possible D gene (5 bases). The length of the CDR3 is 13 residues. The germline CDR1 and CDR2 sequences are SGHKS and YYEKEE (reference sequence). The ends were cut back, 1 base at V and 6 bases at J, with 9 bases in the middle.

J is TRBJ2-1 and V is TRBV27, with 8 bases identical to TRBD2. V dropped 5 bases and J dropped 5; count of bases not matched to a gene: 17. The CDR3 covers 18 residues. Germline lookup yields CDR1 MNHEY and CDR2 SMNVEV (reference sequence). CDR3 sequence reads: CASSIYHPGTRRNNEQFF. The DNA of the CDR3 is TGTGCCAGCAGTATTTACCACCCCGGGACTAGACGAAACAATGAGCAGTTCTTC.

Many counts were recorded for this clonotype. The chain joins TRBV11-2 to TRBJ2-7, with D perhaps matching TRBD1 or TRBD2 (5 bases each). This CDR3 comprises 11 residues. Germline V lookup: CDR1 SGHAT, CDR2 FQNNGV. Trimming pared 5 bases from V and 6 bases from J, leaving 8 bases between. This chain's CDR3 is CASSDSGEQYF. The CDR3 DNA reads as TGTGCCAGCAGCGACAGCGGCGAGCAGTACTTC.

In regard to this clonotype: Being one base from a much bigger clone, this may be a read error. This sequence joins TRBV6-1 and TRBJ2-7; possibly TRBD1 for D (5 bases). The CDR3 sequence is 14 residues long. Germline loops: CDR1 MNHNS, CDR2 SASEGT. The CDR3 here is CASSGSREPYGQYF. The DNA for the CDR3 is TGTGCCAGCAGTGGATCCAGGGAACCCTACGGGCAGTACTTC.

The CDR3 protein is CASSLDRGLANEKLFF. The CDR3 DNA follows: TGTGCCAGCAGCTTGGACAGGGGGCTAGCTAATGAAAAACTGTTTTTT. The chain recombines TRBV27 with TRBJ1-4; TRBD1 matches 11 bases. The CDR3 has 16 residues. The V and J ends lost 6 bases and 3 bases, in that order; junction bases with no gene match: 6. The germline V gene has CDR1 MNHEY and CDR2 SMNVEV (reference sequence).

The gene calls are TRBV28 and TRBJ2-7; no definite D call. CDR1 MDHEN and CDR2 SYDVKM come from the germline V gene. V was trimmed by 0 bases and J by 7 bases, leaving 7 bases between them. CDR3 length: 12 amino acids. The CDR3 DNA reads as TGTGCCAGCAGTTTATGGTCTCGAGAGCAGTACTTC. This encodes CASSLWSREQYF.

This clonotype was observed at least ten times. The chain links TRBV24-1 to TRBJ2-1; TRBD2 matches at 7 bases. The junction had 7 bases not matched to a gene; V was cut back by 4 bases and J by 5 bases. The germline gives CDR1 KGHDR, CDR2 SFDVKD. The CDR3 has 15 residues. CDR3 bases: TGTGCCACCAGTGACCCCGGGGGGAACGACAATGAGCAGTTCTTC. Protein sequence: CATSDPGGNDNEQFF.